This is a list of T cell receptor beta chains from one sample in a study of T cell changes during pregnancy in multiple sclerosis. Only in-frame clones appear in the TCRdb table, and some are missing; sequencing was by immunoSEQ multiplex PCR. The table records tens of thousands of clones, more than 90% of them present only once. Sequenced material: peripheral blood, taken in the second trimester of pregnancy. Receptors originate from a female donor with multiple sclerosis, enrolled in a pregnancy study. CDR3s include the opening cysteine and the closing phenylalanine or tryptophan. Fields, in order: D gene, clone size, J gene, V gene, CDR3 DNA, CDR3 protein. A D gene is named only where the DNA matches it firmly. Expanded clones get a size class; other rows say once, few or many, or leave the size out.

>NA|NA|TRBJ1-1|TRBV7-9
TGTGCCAGCAGCTTAGGGGTGACAGGTTTTGCTTTCTTT
CASSLGVTGFAFF
>NA|NA|TRBJ2-1|TRBV5-1
TGCGCCAGCAGCAGCGGAGTTGCTGTCTCCTACAATGAGCAGTTCTTC
CASSSGVAVSYNEQFF
>NA|NA|TRBJ2-7|TRBV18
TGTGCCAGCTCACCACTAACGAGCGCTACCGCGGACGAGCAGTACTTC
CASSPLTSATADEQYF
>TRBD1|NA|TRBJ2-7|TRBV11-2
TGTGCCAGCAGCTCCACCCCCGACAGGGGATTTGGGGAGCAGTACTTC
CASSSTPDRGFGEQYF
>NA|NA|TRBJ1-2|TRBV4-3
TGCGCCAGCAGCCAAGTCAGTTCCCAGGGCGGCGGCTACACCTTC
CASSQVSSQGGGYTF
>NA|NA|TRBJ1-5|TRBV30
TGTGCCTGGAGTGTAATCGGGTTGAGCAATCAGCCCCAGCATTTT
CAWSVIGLSNQPQHF
>NA|few|TRBJ1-3|TRBV11-3
TGTGCCAGCAGCTTAGATTGGACAGCTGGAAACACCATATATTTT
CASSLDWTAGNTIYF
>TRBD2|NA|TRBJ2-1|TRBV15
TGTGCCACCAGCAGAGATTATCCTGGACTAGGGGCCTACAATGAGCAGTTCTTC
CATSRDYPGLGAYNEQFF
>TRBD2|NA|TRBJ2-5|TRBV7-2
TGTGCCAGCAGCCCGCAGCGGGGGGGCCGCCAAGAGACCCAGTACTTC
CASSPQRGGRQETQYF
>NA|once|TRBJ2-1|TRBV28
TGTGCCAGCAGTCCCGGAGAGACCAATGAGCAGTTCTTC
CASSPGETNEQFF
>TRBD2|once|TRBJ2-1|TRBV6-4
TGTGCCAGCAGTGCGTCTAGCGGGACCTACAATGAGCAGTTCTTC
CASSASSGTYNEQFF
>NA|NA|TRBJ1-4|TRBV30
TGTGCCTGGAGCTCAGGGGAGGGGTATGAAAAACTGTTTTTT
CAWSSGEGYEKLFF
>NA|NA|TRBJ1-5|TRBV7-9
TGTGCCAGCAGGGGACTGGGAGACAATCAGCCCCAGCATTTT
CASRGLGDNQPQHF
>NA|NA|TRBJ2-7|TRBV5-1
TGCGCCAGCAGCCTCGACAGAGGCGAGCAGTACTTC
CASSLDRGEQYF
>TRBD2|NA|TRBJ2-1|TRBV29-1
TGCAGCGTTGAAGGGGGCGTAGCGGGGGTTCTCTCCTACAATGAGCAGTTCTTC
CSVEGGVAGVLSYNEQFF
>TRBD2|NA|TRBJ2-7|TRBV28
TGTGCCAGCAGGGAGGGAGGGCCGTGGAGCTACGAGCAGTACTTC
CASREGGPWSYEQYF
>TRBD2|NA|TRBJ2-1|TRBV5-4
TGTGCCAGCAGCTTGGTTGGTGGGACTAGCCGGAACAATGAGCAGTTCTTC
CASSLVGGTSRNNEQFF
>TRBD2|NA|TRBJ2-1|TRBV2
TGTGCCAGCAGGAGACTAGCGGGAGGCCCCGATGAGCAGTTCTTC
CASRRLAGGPDEQFF
>TRBD2|NA|TRBJ2-3|TRBV7-9
TGTGCCAGCAGCTCCCCGGGACTAGCGGGGCTGACCCCGCAGTATTTT
CASSSPGLAGLTPQYF
>NA|NA|TRBJ2-7|TRBV6-6
TGTGCCAGTACGCTAACAGGCTCCTACGAGCAGTACTTC
CASTLTGSYEQYF
>TRBD1|once|TRBJ2-7|TRBV5-4
TGTGCCAGCAGCGCGGGTTCCGGGACAGGGAACTACGAGCAGTACTTC
CASSAGSGTGNYEQYF
>NA|NA|TRBJ2-3|TRBV11-3
TGTGCCAGCAGCCCAAACGAGAGGGGGACAGATACGCAGTATTTT
CASSPNERGTDTQYF
>NA|once|TRBJ2-7|TRBV7-9
TGTGCCAGCAGCTTAGTCGCCTACGAGCAGTACTTC
CASSLVAYEQYF
>NA|NA|TRBJ2-2|TRBV2
TGTGCCAGCAGTGAAAGAAGCGCGAACACCGGGGAGCTGTTTTTT
CASSERSANTGELFF
>TRBD1|NA|TRBJ2-1|TRBV19
TGTGCCACCCGGGACAGGGGTTTCAATGAGCAGTTCTTC
CATRDRGFNEQFF
>TRBD1|once|TRBJ1-1|TRBV9
TGTGCCAGCAGTGCAACAGGACAGGGTGGAACTGAAGCTTTCTTT
CASSATGQGGTEAFF
>TRBD2|NA|TRBJ2-5|TRBV5-1
TGCGCCAGCAGCTTGACGCTAGCGGGAGAGACCCAGTACTTC
CASSLTLAGETQYF
>TRBD1|NA|TRBJ1-2|TRBV7-2
TGTGCCAGCAGGTCCGGACAGGATAAAGGCTACACCTTC
CASRSGQDKGYTF
>NA|NA|TRBJ1-1|TRBV7-8
TGTGCCAGCAGCCTCCGGACAGATAGCACTGAAGCTTTCTTT
CASSLRTDSTEAFF
>TRBD2|NA|TRBJ2-1|TRBV5-6
TGTGCCAGCAGCCCAGTGGGAAGCGGGAGGGGTAGGAATGAGCAGTTCTTC
CASSPVGSGRGRNEQFF
>TRBD1|NA|TRBJ2-3|TRBV5-6
TGTGCCAGCAGCCGAATGGGACAGGGGGGGGCAGATACGCAGTATTTT
CASSRMGQGGADTQYF
>NA|NA|TRBJ2-1|TRBV7-2
TGTGCCAGCAGCTTAGACGGGGGTCGGGATGAGCAGTTCTTC
CASSLDGGRDEQFF
>TRBD2|NA|TRBJ2-1|TRBV29-1
TGCAGCGCCCGTCGGCTAGCGGGTTACAATGAGCAGTTCTTC
CSARRLAGYNEQFF
>TRBD1|NA|TRBJ1-2|TRBV19
TGTGCCAGCCGACAGGGAGGTAACTATGGCTACACCTTC
CASRQGGNYGYTF
>TRBD2|NA|TRBJ2-1|TRBV7-3
TGTGCCAGCAGCTCTGGGCGGGGGGGCATATCCGTCAATGAGCAGTTCTTC
CASSSGRGGISVNEQFF
>NA|NA|TRBJ2-7|TRBV27
TGTGCCAGCAGTATACCGACTCCCAGAACTGTCTACGAGCAGTACTTC
CASSIPTPRTVYEQYF
>NA|NA|TRBJ2-6|TRBV9
TGTGCCAGCAGCGTACCCCCTACTGGGGCCAACGTCCTGACTTTC
CASSVPPTGANVLTF
>TRBD2|NA|TRBJ2-3|TRBV5-3
TGTGCCAGAAGCTTGAGGTTAGCGGGGGCCTGCACAGATACGCAGTATTTT
CARSLRLAGACTDTQYF
>TRBD1|NA|TRBJ1-2|TRBV4-1
TGCGCCAGCAGCCGACGACAGGGAGATAACTATGGCTACACCTTC
CASSRRQGDNYGYTF
>TRBD2|NA|TRBJ2-5|TRBV5-1
TGCGCCAGCAGAGCAGGGACTAAAGAGACCCAGTACTTC
CASRAGTKETQYF
>TRBD1|NA|TRBJ1-2|TRBV5-1
TGCGCCAGCAGCCTTGGACAGGGGATTTACGGTGGCTACACCTTC
CASSLGQGIYGGYTF
>TRBD1|NA|TRBJ1-2|TRBV7-9
TGTGCCAGCAGCTCGGACAGGGAAAATGGCTACACCTTC
CASSSDRENGYTF
>NA|NA|TRBJ2-5|TRBV7-9
TGTGCCAGCAGCCCAGAACTAGCTTTCAAAGAGACCCAGTACTTC
CASSPELAFKETQYF
>NA|NA|TRBJ2-5|TRBV11-1
TGTGCCAGCAGCCAGAAAGAGACCCAGTACTTC
CASSQKETQYF
>NA|NA|TRBJ2-5|TRBV9
TGTGCCAGCAGCGCTTCACACGCTGGAGAGACCCAGTACTTC
CASSASHAGETQYF
>NA|NA|TRBJ2-3|TRBV6-6
TGTGCCAGCAGTTACCGAGAAACAGATACGCAGTATTTT
CASSYRETDTQYF
>NA|NA|TRBJ2-7|TRBV6-5
TGTGCCAGCAGTTACTCTTGGGGGGTCTCCTACGAGCAGTACTTC
CASSYSWGVSYEQYF
>NA|once|TRBJ1-2|TRBV19
TGTGCCAGTAGTTTTGTTCTGGGGGCAGGAGCTAACTATGGCTACACCTTC
CASSFVLGAGANYGYTF
>NA|NA|TRBJ2-7|TRBV28
TGTGCCAGCAGTTCCCTGCTCAAGGACGGGGTCCTTTACTCCTACGAGCAGTACTTC
CASSSLLKDGVLYSYEQYF
>TRBD1|few|TRBJ1-1|TRBV28
TGTGCCAGCAGTAACCGGGACAGGGGGACGAACACTGAAGCTTTCTTT
CASSNRDRGTNTEAFF
>NA|NA|TRBJ1-5|TRBV30
TGTGCCTGGAGTGTACGAGGGATCGTCCCGCGGAGCAATCAGCCCCAGCATTTT
CAWSVRGIVPRSNQPQHF
>NA|NA|TRBJ2-1|TRBV7-2
TGTGCCAGCAGCTTTCTCGACTATCAAAATGAGCAGTTCTTC
CASSFLDYQNEQFF
>NA|once|TRBJ1-1|TRBV5-1
TGCGCCAGCAGAAATTGGGGGGAGACCACTGAAGCTTTCTTT
CASRNWGETTEAFF
>TRBD1|NA|TRBJ2-5|TRBV7-9
TGTGCCAGCAGCCTTACAGGGGGTCGGGAGACCCAGTACTTC
CASSLTGGRETQYF
>NA|NA|TRBJ1-3|TRBV6-5
TGTGCCAGCAGGGGGGGGGCAGATGGAAACACCATATATTTT
CASRGGADGNTIYF